One sample yielded the 27 T cell receptor beta chains listed below, sequenced in a study of blood T cells in healthy people across ages. Then a second PCR, running roughly 7 to 11 cycles, was carried out with a sample-barcoded 5' primer and a J-beta primer mix. TCRdb fed the 5' RACE reads into MiXCR, producing one record per CDR3 protein. Of 1.5 million to 2 million distinct CDR3 sequences in the sample, 49% are singletons; the top ten hold roughly 2%. Sequencing was carried out using blood. The receptors here all came from a woman aged 35 to 49 in good health.

J is TRBJ1-2 and V is TRBV2; no clear D gene. CDR3 size: 12 residues. V lost 1 base, J lost 8 bases, and 8 bases lay in between. Germline V gives CDR1 SNHLY, CDR2 FYNNEI. CDR3 in DNA: TGTGCCAGCAGTGAAGAGCGGGCCGGCTACACCTTC. Translating gives CASSEERAGYTF.

Of note for this clonotype: At one end the junction does not follow the germline gene, possibly because of a read error. This chain links TRBV4-2 with TRBJ2-4, with TRBD1 as a possible D gene (6 bases). The last part of the DNA fits TRBJ2-5 better; the J call may be wrong. The germline V gene has CDR1 LGHNA and CDR2 YNFKEQ. The CDR3 totals 14 residues. The CDR3 loop reads CAGSQEPGEETQYF. The CDR3, as DNA: TGTGCCGGCAGCCAAGAGCCAGGGGAAGAGACCCAGTACTTC.

The rearrangement uses TRBV7-3 and TRBJ2-3; D is uncertain. The V gene lost 1 base and the J gene lost 0 bases, with 11 bases spanning the gap. CDR1 is SGHTA, CDR2 FQGTGA, per germline. The CDR3 covers 16 residues. This CDR3 is CASSLSPAPSTDTQYF. The CDR3 nucleotides are TGTGCCAGCAGCTTAAGTCCAGCCCCTAGCACAGATACGCAGTATTTT.

The rearrangement joins TRBV12-3 or TRBV12-4 to TRBJ1-6, with D uncertain. The V end was cut by 8 bases, the J end by 18 bases, with 8 bases between. The length of the CDR3 is 8 residues. This chain's CDR3 is CASPGNHF. CDR3 DNA sequence: TGTGCCAGCCCGGGGAACCACTTT.

This chain joins TRBV20-1 and TRBJ2-3; 7 nucleotides align to TRBD2. CDR3 length: 16 residues. Trimming took 0 bases from V and 0 from J; bases not matched to a gene: 6. Germline CDR1 and CDR2: DFQATT and SNEGSKA (reference sequence). The CDR3 sequence is CSARDLLAESTDTQYF. CDR3 DNA: TGCAGTGCTAGAGACCTTCTAGCGGAGAGCACAGATACGCAGTATTTT.

This clonotype was recorded once. A read error is possible here, since a much larger clone lies one base away. V and J are TRBV20-1 and TRBJ2-7; unclear D gene. This CDR3 has 12 amino acids. Germline CDR1 is DFQATT and CDR2 is SNEGSKA (reference sequence). CDR3 sequence: CSAGDQAYEQYF. DNA for the CDR3: TGCAGTGCTGGAGATCAGGCCTACGAGCAGTACTTC.

The V and J genes are TRBV15 and TRBJ2-1; D gene ambiguous. Germline V gene lookup returns CDR1 LNHNV and CDR2 YYDKDF (reference sequence). Between the trimmed V and J ends, which lost 6 bases and 2 bases, there was a span of 8 bases. This CDR3 region has 13 residues. This CDR3 reads CATSLDPYNEQFF. CDR3 nucleotide sequence: TGTGCCACCAGTCTAGACCCCTACAATGAGCAGTTCTTC.

This clonotype was seen more than once but under ten times. The genes are TRBV6-1 and TRBJ2-3, with 8 bases lining up with TRBD1. CDR3 length equals 15 residues. Germline V CDR1 and CDR2: MNHNS, SASEGT. V was clipped by 3 bases and J by 2 bases; unmatched bases: 4. The CDR3 nucleotides read TGTGCCAGCAGTGATAGGGACAGGACCACAGATACGCAGTATTTT. Protein sequence: CASSDRDRTTDTQYF.

The table lists this clonotype with a few counts. This rearrangement joins TRBV12-3 or TRBV12-4 to TRBJ1-5; D ambiguous. V was pared by 4 bases and J by 7 bases, with 8 bases between. The CDR3 covers 12 residues. CDR3 region: CASSWSWQPQHF. The CDR3 coding sequence is TGTGCCAGCAGTTGGAGTTGGCAGCCCCAGCATTTT.

This chain links TRBV10-3 with TRBJ1-6, with a weak D call TRBD1 (5 bases). With 0 bases removed from V and 10 bases from J, the gap between germline ends came to 16 bases. This CDR3 region has 16 residues. Germline lookup yields CDR1 ENHRY and CDR2 SYGVKD. The CDR3 DNA is TGTGCCATCAGTGAGTCCGGGACTGCGAGCGGATCACCCCTCCACTTT. Protein product: CAISESGTASGSPLHF.

This rearrangement joins TRBV7-2 to TRBJ2-3, with D possibly being TRBD2 (6 bases). V was trimmed by 3 bases and J by 5 bases, leaving 12 bases between them. This CDR3 region has 14 residues. In germline, CDR1 is SGHTA, CDR2 FQGNSA. The CDR3 loop reads CASSLGLGIDTQYF. Written as DNA, the CDR3 is TGTGCCAGCAGCTTGGGACTTGGGATAGATACGCAGTATTTT.

The rearrangement uses TRBV29-1 and TRBJ1-1, with a weak D call TRBD1 (6 bases). This CDR3 region has 13 residues. V was cut by 3 bases and J by 1 base, with 9 bases left in between. Germline CDR1 and CDR2: SQVTM and ANQGSEA. The CDR3 DNA sequence: TGCAGCGTTGAGGAGGGGGGGAACACTGAAGCTTTCTTT. This encodes CSVEEGGNTEAFF.

This clonotype was picked up many times. A much larger clone sits a single nucleotide away, making a read error possible. V gene TRBV7-2 combines with J gene TRBJ2-1; D is possibly TRBD2 (6 bases). Trimming removed 3 bases from V and 5 bases from J, with 17 bases in between. Germline loops: CDR1 SGHTA, CDR2 FQGNSA. This CDR3 has 16 amino acids. CDR3 loop: CASSLGVAGPHNEQFF. CDR3 DNA sequence: TGTGCCAGCAGCTTGGGGGTGGCGGGGCCCCACAATGAGCAGTTCTTC.

The chain joins TRBV28 to TRBJ1-5; 8 bases are a match to TRBD1. CDR3 length equals 13 residues. V was pared by 5 bases and J by 6 bases, with 3 bases of the junction left unmatched. Germline CDR1 MDHEN, CDR2 SYDVKM. CDR3 region: CASSKTGVQPQHF. The CDR3 DNA reads TGTGCCAGCAGTAAGACAGGGGTTCAGCCCCAGCATTTT.

V usage is TRBV7-4 and J usage is TRBJ2-4; D not resolved. Looked up from germline, CDR1 is SGHVT and CDR2 is SQSDAQ. Trimming took 6 bases from V and 0 from J, leaving 12 bases between them. This CDR3 has 15 amino acids. CDR3 sequence (DNA): TGTGCCAGCAGGCCACTGGTCCTAGCCAAAAACATTCAGTACTTC. This encodes CASRPLVLAKNIQYF.

This clonotype was seen once. This chain uses TRBV15 with TRBJ2-1; D gene uncertain. The tail of the sequence fits TRBJ2-7 better, so the J call may be wrong. The CDR3 runs 14 residues. Germline assignment: CDR1 LNHNV and CDR2 YYDKDF (reference sequence). This chain's CDR3 is CATSRDRVYNEQYF. The CDR3 coding sequence is TGTGCCACCAGCAGAGATCGAGTTTACAATGAGCAGTACTTC.

This chain connects TRBV6-5 to TRBJ1-6, with 8 bases that match TRBD1. Germline CDR1 and CDR2: MNHEY and SVGAGI. Unmatched junction bases numbered 7, after V lost 6 bases and J lost 6 bases. The CDR3 runs 15 residues. The CDR3 spells CASRPPQGANSPLHF. CDR3 DNA: TGTGCCAGCAGGCCCCCCCAGGGGGCTAATTCACCCCTCCACTTT.

V usage is TRBV2 and J usage is TRBJ2-1, with a tentative D call TRBD1 (5 bases). Germline CDR1 is SNHLY and CDR2 is FYNNEI. The CDR3 covers 16 residues. The V end lost 4 bases, the J end lost 6 bases, and 19 bases lay between the germline ends. The CDR3 coding sequence is TGTGCCAGCAGTGGTCGCCCGCAAGGGGATATCAATGAGCAGTTCTTC. Translating gives CASSGRPQGDINEQFF. Together with reference TRBV2 and TRBJ2-1, the CDR3 gives the full variable domain: EPEVTQTPSHQVTQMGQEVILRCVPISNHLYFYWYRQILGQKVEFLVSFYNNEISEKSEIFDDQFSVERPDGSNFTLKIRSTKLEDSAMYFCASSGRPQGDINEQFFGPGTRLTVL.

The sample holds a few counts of this clonotype. The V and J genes are TRBV29-1 and TRBJ1-2; tentatively, D is TRBD1 (6 bases). V was trimmed by 6 bases and J by 2 bases, leaving 10 bases between them. CDR3 size: 12 residues. Germline values: CDR1 SQVTM, CDR2 ANQGSEA. The DNA of the CDR3 is TGCAGCGTACCCGACAGGAACTATGGCTACACCTTC. Translation: CSVPDRNYGYTF.

The chain couples TRBV12-3 or TRBV12-4 to TRBJ1-5; 9 bases line up with TRBD1. Trimming removed 5 bases from V and 5 bases from J; junction bases left unmatched: 4. The CDR3 is 14 amino acids. CDR3 loop: CASSLTGGDQPQHF. In DNA, the CDR3 is TGTGCCAGCAGTCTAACAGGGGGCGATCAGCCCCAGCATTTT.

The chain is built from TRBV4-2 and TRBJ2-5, with 13 bases that match TRBD2. The germline V gene has CDR1 LGHNA and CDR2 YNFKEQ. This CDR3 has 17 amino acids. V lost 3 bases, J lost 5 bases, and 9 bases stayed unmatched. The CDR3 DNA follows: TGTGCCAGCAGCCACTACAAGACTAGCGGGGGGATCGAGACCCAGTACTTC. Translation: CASSHYKTSGGIETQYF.

This clonotype has a count of ten or more. A much larger clone differs by one base, so this may be a read error. This chain joins TRBV4-3 and TRBJ2-6; 8 bases match TRBD2. With 0 bases clipped from V and 2 bases from J, the junction kept 0 bases outside the gene matches. The CDR3 contains 16 residues. Germline CDR1 and CDR2: LGHNA and YSLEER. The CDR3 is CASSQEAGAGANVLTF. CDR3 DNA: TGCGCCAGCAGCCAAGAAGCGGGGGCTGGGGCCAACGTCCTGACTTTC.

This clonotype occurred a few times. V usage is TRBV27 and J usage is TRBJ2-7; 7 bases match TRBD1. Per germline, CDR1 MNHEY and CDR2 SMNVEV (reference sequence). J gave up 3 bases and V 10 bases, and 12 bases lay outside the gene matches. The CDR3 is 14 residues long. The CDR3 protein is CATKQGHAHYEQYF. CDR3 in DNA: TGTGCCACAAAACAGGGGCATGCCCACTACGAGCAGTACTTC.

V is TRBV7-9 and J is TRBJ1-2; 8 bases are a match to TRBD1. Trimming took 4 bases from V and 4 from J; bases not matched to a gene: 8. Germline lookup yields CDR1 SEHNR and CDR2 FQNEAQ (reference sequence). The CDR3 has 15 amino acids. CDR3 in DNA: TGTGCCAGCAGCTCTACCGGGACAGGTGTCTATGGCTACACCTTC. This codes for CASSSTGTGVYGYTF.

The genes are TRBV7-2 and TRBJ2-7; 8 nucleotides agree with TRBD1. Trimming at V came to 9 bases and at J to 4 bases, leaving 11 bases not matched to a gene. The CDR3 sequence is 14 residues long. Germline V CDR1 and CDR2: SGHTA, FQGNSA. The CDR3, as DNA: TGTGCCAGTGGGAGGACAGGGTATCGGTACGAGCAGTACTTC. This sequence encodes CASGRTGYRYEQYF.

The V call is TRBV4-2, the J call TRBJ2-1; no firm D call. The CDR3 has 14 residues. Germline V gene lookup returns CDR1 LGHNA and CDR2 YNFKEQ. V was cut by 0 bases and J by 5 bases, with 8 bases left in between. The CDR3 sequence is CASSQERENNEQFF. The DNA of the CDR3 is TGTGCCAGCAGCCAAGAGAGAGAGAACAATGAGCAGTTCTTC.

This clonotype was counted once. The CDR3 nucleotides are TGTGCCAGCAGCTTAGGGCCAGCCTCTAGCACAGATACGCAGTATTTT. It codes for CASSLGPASSTDTQYF. This chain links TRBV7-9 with TRBJ2-3; D gene ambiguous. The germline V gene encodes CDR1 SEHNR and CDR2 FQNEAQ (reference sequence). The CDR3 spans 16 residues. Trimming left V 1 base short and J 0 bases short, with 11 bases between. The full variable domain, completed using reference TRBV7-9 and TRBJ2-3, is DTGVSQNPRHKITKRGQNVTFRCDPISEHNRLYWYRQTLGQGPEFLTYFQNEAQLEKSRLLSDRFSAERPKGSFSTLEIQRTEQGDSAMYLCASSLGPASSTDTQYFGPGTRLTVL.